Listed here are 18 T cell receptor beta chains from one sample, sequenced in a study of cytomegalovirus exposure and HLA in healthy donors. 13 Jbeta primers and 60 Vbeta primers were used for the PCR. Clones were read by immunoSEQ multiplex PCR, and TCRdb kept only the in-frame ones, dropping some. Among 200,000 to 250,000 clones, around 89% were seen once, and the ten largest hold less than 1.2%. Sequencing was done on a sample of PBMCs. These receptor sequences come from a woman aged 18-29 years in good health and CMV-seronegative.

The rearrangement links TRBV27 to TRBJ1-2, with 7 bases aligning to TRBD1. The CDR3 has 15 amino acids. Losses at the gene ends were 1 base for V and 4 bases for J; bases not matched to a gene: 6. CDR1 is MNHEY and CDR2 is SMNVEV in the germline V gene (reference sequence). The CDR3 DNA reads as TGTGCCAGCAGTTTATGGGCAGGGGGACCCTATGGCTACACCTTC. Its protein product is CASSLWAGGPYGYTF.

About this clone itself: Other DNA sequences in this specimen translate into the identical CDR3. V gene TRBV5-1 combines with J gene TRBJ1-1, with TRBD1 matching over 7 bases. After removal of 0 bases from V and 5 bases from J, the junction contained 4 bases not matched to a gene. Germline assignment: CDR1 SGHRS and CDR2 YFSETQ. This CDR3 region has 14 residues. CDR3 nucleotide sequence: TGCGCCAGCAGCTTGGGACAGGGTTTGACTGAAGCTTTCTTT. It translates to CASSLGQGLTEAFF.

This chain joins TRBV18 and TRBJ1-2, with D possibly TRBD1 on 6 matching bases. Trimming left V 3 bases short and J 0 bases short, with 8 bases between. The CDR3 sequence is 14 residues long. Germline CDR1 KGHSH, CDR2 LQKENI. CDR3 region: CASSPGQTNYGYTF. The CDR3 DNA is TGTGCCAGCTCACCCGGACAGACTAACTATGGCTACACCTTC. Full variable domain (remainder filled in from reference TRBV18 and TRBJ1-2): NAGVMQNPRHLVRRRGQEARLRCSPMKGHSHVYWYRQLPEEGLKFMVYLQKENIIDESGMPKERFSAEFPKEGPSILRIQQVVRGDSAAYFCASSPGQTNYGYTFGSGTRLTVV.

CDR3 in DNA: TGTGCCAGCAGCTTTCAAGGGGGCTTCACCTCTGGGGCCAACGTCCTGACTTTC. This translates into CASSFQGGFTSGANVLTF. The V and J genes are TRBV11-2 and TRBJ2-6; 7 nucleotides align to TRBD1. This CDR3 is built from 18 residues. Trimming cost V 3 bases and J 0 bases; bases outside gene matches: 8. The V gene's germline CDR1 is SGHAT and CDR2 FQNNGV.

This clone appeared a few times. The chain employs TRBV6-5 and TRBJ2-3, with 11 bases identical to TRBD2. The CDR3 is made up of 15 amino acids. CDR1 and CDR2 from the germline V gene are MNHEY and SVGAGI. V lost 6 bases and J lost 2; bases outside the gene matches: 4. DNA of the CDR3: TGTGCCAGCAGCCTACTAGCGGGGGTCACAGATACGCAGTATTTT. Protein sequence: CASSLLAGVTDTQYF.

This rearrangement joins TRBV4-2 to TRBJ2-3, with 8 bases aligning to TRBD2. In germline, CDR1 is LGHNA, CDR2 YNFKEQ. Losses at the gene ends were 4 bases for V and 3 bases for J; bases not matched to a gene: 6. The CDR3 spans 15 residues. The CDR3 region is CASSLPGLGTDTQYF. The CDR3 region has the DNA TGTGCCAGCAGCCTACCGGGACTAGGAACAGATACGCAGTATTTT.

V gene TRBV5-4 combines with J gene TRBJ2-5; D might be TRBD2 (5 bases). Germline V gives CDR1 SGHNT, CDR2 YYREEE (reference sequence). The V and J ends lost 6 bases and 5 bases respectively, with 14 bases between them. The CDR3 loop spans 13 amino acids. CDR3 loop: CASKLAVGETQYF. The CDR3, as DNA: TGTGCCAGCAAGCTAGCCGTTGGGGAGACCCAGTACTTC.

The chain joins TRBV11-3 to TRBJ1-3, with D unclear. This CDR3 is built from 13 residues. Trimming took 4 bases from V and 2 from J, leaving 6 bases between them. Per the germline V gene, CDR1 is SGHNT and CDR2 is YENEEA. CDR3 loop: CASSSGAGNTIYF. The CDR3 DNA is TGTGCCAGCAGCTCCGGAGCTGGAAACACCATATATTTT.

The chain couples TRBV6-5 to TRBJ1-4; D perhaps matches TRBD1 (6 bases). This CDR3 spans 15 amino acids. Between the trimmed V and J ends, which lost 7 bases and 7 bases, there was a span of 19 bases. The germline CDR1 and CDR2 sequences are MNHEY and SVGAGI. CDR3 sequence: CASKMGGGVSEKLFF. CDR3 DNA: TGTGCCAGCAAAATGGGGGGGGGCGTAAGTGAAAAACTGTTTTTT.

This CDR3 is CASREGTGRSYEQYF. CDR3 coding DNA: TGTGCCAGCAGAGAAGGGACAGGCCGGTCCTACGAGCAGTACTTC. The chain joins TRBV27 to TRBJ2-5; 8 nucleotides match TRBD1. The J call may be in error: the DNA end matches TRBJ2-7 better. This CDR3 is 15 amino acids long. Germline loops: CDR1 MNHEY, CDR2 SMNVEV (reference sequence).

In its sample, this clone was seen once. In DNA, the CDR3 is TGTGCCAGCACGGGGACGCCCCCGGGACAGGGGCATTCACCCCTCCACTTT. It specifies CASTGTPPGQGHSPLHF. The gene calls are TRBV27 and TRBJ1-6, with 10 bases aligning to TRBD1. V shed 7 bases and J 8 bases; nucleotides not matched to a gene: 14. Germline lookup yields CDR1 MNHEY and CDR2 SMNVEV (reference sequence). This CDR3 has 17 amino acids.

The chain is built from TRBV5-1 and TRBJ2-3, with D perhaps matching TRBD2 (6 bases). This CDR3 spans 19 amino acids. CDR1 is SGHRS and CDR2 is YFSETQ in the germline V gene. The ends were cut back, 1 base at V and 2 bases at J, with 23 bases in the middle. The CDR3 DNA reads TGCGCCAGCAGCTTGTGGATCCATCAGGGCGGGACTTCCACAGATACGCAGTATTTT. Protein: CASSLWIHQGGTSTDTQYF.

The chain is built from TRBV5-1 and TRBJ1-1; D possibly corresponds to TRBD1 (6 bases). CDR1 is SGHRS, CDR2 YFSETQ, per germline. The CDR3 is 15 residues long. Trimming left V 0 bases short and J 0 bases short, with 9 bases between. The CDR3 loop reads CASSLATGLNTEAFF. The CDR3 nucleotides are TGCGCCAGCAGCTTGGCTACAGGGCTGAACACTGAAGCTTTCTTT.

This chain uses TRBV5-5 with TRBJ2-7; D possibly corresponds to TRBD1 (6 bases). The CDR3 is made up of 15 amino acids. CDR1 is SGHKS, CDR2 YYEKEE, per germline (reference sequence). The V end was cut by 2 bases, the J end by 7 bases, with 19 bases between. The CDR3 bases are TGTGCCAGCAGCTTCCTAGGGGTAACAGGGATAGAGCAGTACTTC. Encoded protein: CASSFLGVTGIEQYF.

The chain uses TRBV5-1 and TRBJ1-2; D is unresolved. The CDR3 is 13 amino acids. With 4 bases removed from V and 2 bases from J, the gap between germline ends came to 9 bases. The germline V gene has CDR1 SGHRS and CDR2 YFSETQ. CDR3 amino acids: CASSEQANYGYTF. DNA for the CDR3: TGCGCCAGCAGCGAGCAGGCAAACTATGGCTACACCTTC.

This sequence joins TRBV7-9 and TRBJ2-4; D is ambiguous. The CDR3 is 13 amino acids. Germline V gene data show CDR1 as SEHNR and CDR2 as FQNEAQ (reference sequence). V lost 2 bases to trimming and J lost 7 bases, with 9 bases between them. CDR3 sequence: CASSLSSGNIQYF. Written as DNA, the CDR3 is TGTGCCAGCAGCTTATCATCCGGGAACATTCAGTACTTC.

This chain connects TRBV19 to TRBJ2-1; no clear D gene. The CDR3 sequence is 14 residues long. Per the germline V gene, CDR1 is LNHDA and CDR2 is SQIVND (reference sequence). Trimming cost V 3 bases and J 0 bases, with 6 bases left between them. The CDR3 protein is CASSIESSYNEQFF. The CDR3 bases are TGTGCCAGTAGTATCGAGAGCTCCTACAATGAGCAGTTCTTC.

The DNA for the CDR3 is TGTGCCAGCAGTAAGAGACAGGGGCAGTATGGCTACACCTTC. Translating gives CASSKRQGQYGYTF. The V call is TRBV6-1, the J call TRBJ1-2; 8 nucleotides agree with TRBD1. Germline assignment: CDR1 MNHNS and CDR2 SASEGT. The CDR3 is 14 residues long. The V gene end was trimmed by 5 bases and the J gene end by 5 bases; junction bases not matched to a gene: 7.